The subject of this entry is one TCR beta chain. What it binds is not known. Trimming cost V 5 bases and J 5 bases; bases outside gene matches: 3. CDR3 length equals 15 residues. Germline loops: CDR1 SGHTA, CDR2 FQGTGA. The sample originates from a study of CD4 T cells in relation to SARS-CoV-2 and coronaviruses. Study as a whole: PBMCs were cultured with antigen for nine to ten days before TCR beta sequencing. The negative reference was HIV-1 Nef peptide pool or peptide-free culture. Study conclusions and caveats: Compared with monoreactive clones, crossreactive clones showed significantly weaker SARS-CoV-2 expansion.

Using immunoSEQ multiplex PCR, the repertoire was profiled, and TCRdb retains in-frame clones only, with some absent. The sample gives about 31,000 clones, 72% of which show up once; roughly 12% is in the top ten. The unexposed donors gave CD4+ T cells in about 2011-2018, prior to COVID-19. Isolation of CD4+ T cells took place after about 9 days in culture. Material for sequencing was CD4+ T cells from PBMCs, cultured in vitro. The TCR originated in a human donor in good health. The chain recombines TRBV7-3 with TRBJ2-1, with TRBD2 matching 13 bases. CDR3 amino acids: CASSRGLAGDNEQFF. In DNA form, the CDR3 reads TGTGCCAGCAGCCGCGGACTAGCGGGAGACAATGAGCAGTTCTTC. The whole variable domain, filled in from reference TRBV7-3 and TRBJ2-1, reads GAGVSQTPSNKVTEKGKYVELRCDPISGHTALYWYRQSLGQGPEFLIYFQGTGAADDSGLPNDRFFAVRPEGSVSTLKIQRTERGDSAVYLCASSRGLAGDNEQFFGPGTRLTVL.